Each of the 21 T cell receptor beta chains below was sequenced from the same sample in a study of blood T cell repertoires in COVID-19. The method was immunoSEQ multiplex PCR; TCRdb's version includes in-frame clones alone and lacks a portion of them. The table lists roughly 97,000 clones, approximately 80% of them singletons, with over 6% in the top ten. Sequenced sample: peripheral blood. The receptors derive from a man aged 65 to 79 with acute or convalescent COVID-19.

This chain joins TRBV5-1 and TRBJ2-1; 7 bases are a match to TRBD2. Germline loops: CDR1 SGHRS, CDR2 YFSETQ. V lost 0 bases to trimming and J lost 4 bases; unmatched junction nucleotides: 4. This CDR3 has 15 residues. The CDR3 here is CASSLGLAPYNEQFF. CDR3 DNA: TGCGCCAGCAGCTTGGGACTAGCCCCATACAATGAGCAGTTCTTC.

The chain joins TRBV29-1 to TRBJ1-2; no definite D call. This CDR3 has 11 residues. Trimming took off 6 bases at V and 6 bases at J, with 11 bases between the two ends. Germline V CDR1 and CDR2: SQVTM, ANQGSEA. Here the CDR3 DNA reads TGCAGCGTCGAAACGGGAAATGGCTACACCTTC. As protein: CSVETGNGYTF. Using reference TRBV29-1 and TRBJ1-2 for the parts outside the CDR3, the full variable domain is SAVISQKPSRDICQRGTSLTIQCQVDSQVTMMFWYRQQPGQSLTLIATANQGSEATYESGFVIDKFPISRPNLTFSTLTVSNMSPEDSSIYLCSVETGNGYTFGSGTRLTVV.

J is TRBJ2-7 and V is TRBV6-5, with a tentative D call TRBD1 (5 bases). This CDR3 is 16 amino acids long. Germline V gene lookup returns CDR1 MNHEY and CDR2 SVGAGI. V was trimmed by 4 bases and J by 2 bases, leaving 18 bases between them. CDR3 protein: CASSSTRLQAAYEQYF. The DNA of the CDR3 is TGTGCCAGCAGTTCAACACGGTTACAGGCGGCCTACGAGCAGTACTTC.

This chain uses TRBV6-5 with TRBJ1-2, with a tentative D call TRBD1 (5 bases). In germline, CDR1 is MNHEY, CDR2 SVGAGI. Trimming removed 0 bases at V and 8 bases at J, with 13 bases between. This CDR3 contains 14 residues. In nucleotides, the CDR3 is TGTGCCAGCAGTTACTCGGGGACTCCAAGGGGCTACACCTTC. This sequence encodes CASSYSGTPRGYTF.

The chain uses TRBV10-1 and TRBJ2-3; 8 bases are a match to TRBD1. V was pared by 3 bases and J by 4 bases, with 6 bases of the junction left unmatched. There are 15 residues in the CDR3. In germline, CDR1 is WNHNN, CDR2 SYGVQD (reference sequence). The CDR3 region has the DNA TGCGCCAGCAGTGATAGGACAGGGCCAGCAGATACGCAGTATTTT. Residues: CASSDRTGPADTQYF.

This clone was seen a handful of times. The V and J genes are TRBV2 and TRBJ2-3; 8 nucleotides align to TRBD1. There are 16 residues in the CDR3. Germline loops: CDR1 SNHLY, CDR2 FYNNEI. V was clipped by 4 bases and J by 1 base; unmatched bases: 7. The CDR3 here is CASSAGQGRGTDTQYF. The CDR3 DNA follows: TGTGCCAGCAGTGCCGGACAGGGTAGGGGCACAGATACGCAGTATTTT.

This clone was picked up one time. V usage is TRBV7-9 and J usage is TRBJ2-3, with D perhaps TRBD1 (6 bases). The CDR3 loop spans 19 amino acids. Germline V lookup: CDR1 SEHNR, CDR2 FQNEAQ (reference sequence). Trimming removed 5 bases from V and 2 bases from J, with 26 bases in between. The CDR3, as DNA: TGTGCCAGCAGCCCACCGGGACACCAAACCCGGGGTAACACAGATACGCAGTATTTT. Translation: CASSPPGHQTRGNTDTQYF. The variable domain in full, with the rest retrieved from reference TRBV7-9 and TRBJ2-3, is DTGVSQNPRHKITKRGQNVTFRCDPISEHNRLYWYRQTLGQGPEFLTYFQNEAQLEKSRLLSDRFSAERPKGSFSTLEIQRTEQGDSAMYLCASSPPGHQTRGNTDTQYFGPGTRLTVL.

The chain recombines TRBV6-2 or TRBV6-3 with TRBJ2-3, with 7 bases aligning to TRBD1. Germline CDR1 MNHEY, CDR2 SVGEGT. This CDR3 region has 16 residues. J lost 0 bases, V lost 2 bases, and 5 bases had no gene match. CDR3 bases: TGTGCCAGCAGTTACGGCCCGACAGGGAGCACAGATACGCAGTATTTT. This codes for CASSYGPTGSTDTQYF.

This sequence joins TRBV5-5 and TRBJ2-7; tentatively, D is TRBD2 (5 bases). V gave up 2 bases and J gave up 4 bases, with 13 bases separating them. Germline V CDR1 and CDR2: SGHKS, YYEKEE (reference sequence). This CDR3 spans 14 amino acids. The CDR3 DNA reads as TGTGCCAGCAGCTTAGAGGGTTTTACGTACGAGCAGTACTTC. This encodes CASSLEGFTYEQYF.

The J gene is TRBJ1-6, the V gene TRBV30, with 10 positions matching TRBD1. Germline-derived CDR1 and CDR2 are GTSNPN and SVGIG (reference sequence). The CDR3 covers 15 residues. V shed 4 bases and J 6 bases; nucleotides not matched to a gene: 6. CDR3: CAWTNRDRGNSPLHF. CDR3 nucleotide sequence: TGTGCCTGGACCAACCGGGACAGGGGTAATTCACCCCTCCACTTT. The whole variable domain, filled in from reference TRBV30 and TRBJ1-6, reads SQTIHQWPATLVQPVGSPLSLECTVEGTSNPNLYWYRQAAGRGLQLLFYSVGIGQISSEVPQNLSASRPQDRQFILSSKKLLLSDSGFYLCAWTNRDRGNSPLHFGNGTRLTVT.

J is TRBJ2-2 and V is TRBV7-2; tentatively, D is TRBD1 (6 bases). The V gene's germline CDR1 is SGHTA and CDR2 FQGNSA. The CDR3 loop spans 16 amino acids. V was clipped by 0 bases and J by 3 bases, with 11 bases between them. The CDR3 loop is CASSLARQAHTGELFF. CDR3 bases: TGTGCCAGCAGCTTAGCCAGACAGGCCCACACCGGGGAGCTGTTTTTT.

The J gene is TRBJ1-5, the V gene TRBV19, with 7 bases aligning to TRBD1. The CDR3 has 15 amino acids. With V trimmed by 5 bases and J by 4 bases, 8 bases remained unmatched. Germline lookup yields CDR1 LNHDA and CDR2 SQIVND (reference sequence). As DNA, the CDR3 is TGTGCCAGTAGTTTGCCGGCACAGGGGAATCAGCCCCAGCATTTT. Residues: CASSLPAQGNQPQHF.

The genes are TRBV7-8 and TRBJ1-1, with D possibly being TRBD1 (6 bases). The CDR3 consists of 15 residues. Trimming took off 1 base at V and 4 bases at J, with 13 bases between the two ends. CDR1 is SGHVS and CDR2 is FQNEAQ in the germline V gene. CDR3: CASSLEGQGITEAFF. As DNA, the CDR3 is TGTGCCAGCAGCTTAGAAGGCCAGGGGATCACTGAAGCTTTCTTT.

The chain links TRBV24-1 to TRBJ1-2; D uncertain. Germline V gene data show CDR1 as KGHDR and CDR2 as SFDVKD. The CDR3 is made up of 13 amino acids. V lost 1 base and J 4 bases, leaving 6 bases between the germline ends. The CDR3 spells CATSDFEFYGYTF. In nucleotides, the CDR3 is TGTGCCACCAGTGATTTTGAGTTCTATGGCTACACCTTC.

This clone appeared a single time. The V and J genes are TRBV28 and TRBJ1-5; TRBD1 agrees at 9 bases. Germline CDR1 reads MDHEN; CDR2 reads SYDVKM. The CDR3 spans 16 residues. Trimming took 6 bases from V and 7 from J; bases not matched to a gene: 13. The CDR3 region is CASSIPNRGRTQPQHF. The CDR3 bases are TGTGCCAGCAGCATCCCTAACAGGGGGCGCACCCAGCCCCAGCATTTT.

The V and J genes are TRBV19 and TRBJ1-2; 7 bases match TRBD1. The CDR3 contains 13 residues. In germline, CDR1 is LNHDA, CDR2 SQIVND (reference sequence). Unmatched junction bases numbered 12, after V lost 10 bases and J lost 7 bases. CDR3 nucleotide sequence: TGTGCCACCGCGGACAGGTCCATGGGTGGCTACACCTTC. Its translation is CATADRSMGGYTF.

In nucleotides, the CDR3 is TGTGCCAGCAGCTTGGGAGGAGCTGAAGCTTTCTTT. Translated, it gives CASSLGGAEAFF. The chain uses TRBV27 and TRBJ1-1; D gene ambiguous. This CDR3 comprises 12 residues. The germline V gene has CDR1 MNHEY and CDR2 SMNVEV (reference sequence). Trimming stripped 6 bases from V and 6 bases from J, with 11 bases between.

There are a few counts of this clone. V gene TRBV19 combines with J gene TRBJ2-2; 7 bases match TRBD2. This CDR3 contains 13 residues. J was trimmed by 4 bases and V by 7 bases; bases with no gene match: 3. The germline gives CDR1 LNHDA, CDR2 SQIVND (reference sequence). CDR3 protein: CASTGRFTGELFF. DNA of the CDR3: TGTGCCAGTACCGGGAGGTTCACCGGGGAGCTGTTTTTT. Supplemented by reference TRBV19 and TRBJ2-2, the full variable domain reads DGGITQSPKYLFRKEGQNVTLSCEQNLNHDAMYWYRQDPGQGLRLIYYSQIVNDFQKGDIAEGYSVSREKKESFPLTVTSAQKNPTAFYLCASTGRFTGELFFGEGSRLTVL.

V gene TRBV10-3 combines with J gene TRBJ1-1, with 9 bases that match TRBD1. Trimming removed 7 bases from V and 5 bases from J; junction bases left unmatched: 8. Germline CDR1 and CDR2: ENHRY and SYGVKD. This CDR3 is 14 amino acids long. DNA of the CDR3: TGTGCCATCAAACAGGGGGCGCCCGGTACTGAAGCTTTCTTT. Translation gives CAIKQGAPGTEAFF.

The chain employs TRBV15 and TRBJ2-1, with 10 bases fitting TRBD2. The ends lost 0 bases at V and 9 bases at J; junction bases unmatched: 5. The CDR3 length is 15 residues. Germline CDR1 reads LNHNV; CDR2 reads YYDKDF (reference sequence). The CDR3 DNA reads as TGTGCCACCAGCAGAGATGGCAGCGGGAGGGGTGAGCAGTTCTTC. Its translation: CATSRDGSGRGEQFF.

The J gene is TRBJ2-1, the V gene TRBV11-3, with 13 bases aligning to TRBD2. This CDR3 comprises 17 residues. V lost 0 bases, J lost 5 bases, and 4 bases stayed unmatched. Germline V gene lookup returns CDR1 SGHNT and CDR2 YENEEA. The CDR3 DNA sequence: TGTGCCAGCAGCTTAGAGGGGACTAGCGGGACCGACAATGAGCAGTTCTTC. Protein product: CASSLEGTSGTDNEQFF. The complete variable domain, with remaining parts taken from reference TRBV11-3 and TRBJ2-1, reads EAGVVQSPRYKIIEKKQPVAFWCNPISGHNTLYWYLQNLGQGPELLIRYENEEAVDDSQLPKDRFSAERLKGVDSTLKIQPAELGDSAVYLCASSLEGTSGTDNEQFFGPGTRLTVL.